This T cell receptor beta chain was recorded in a study of blood T cell repertoires in COVID-19. There are 16 residues in the CDR3. Germline loops: CDR1 SGDLS, CDR2 YYNGEE. Trimming took 2 bases from V and 1 from J, leaving 15 bases between them. Profiling relied on immunoSEQ multiplex PCR, and the TCRdb table lists in-frame clones only, not all of them. The data show fewer than 250,000 clones, with 65% to 85% seen just once and under 4% held by the top ten. Grouping used clinical history reported by participants in a survey and questionnaire. Sequenced: PBMCs or T cells enriched from blood (not recorded which). This chain links TRBV9 with TRBJ2-5, with D perhaps TRBD2 (7 bases). This TCR derives from a woman under 40 who had been exposed to COVID-19. The CDR3: CASSVGGGPTQETQYF. CDR3 nucleotide sequence: TGTGCCAGCAGCGTTGGGGGGGGCCCCACCCAAGAGACCCAGTACTTC.